The 27 T cell receptor beta chains below were found in one sample sequenced in a study of T cells in Graves' hyperthyroidism and ophthalmopathy. RNA transcripts served as the template for amplifying TCR beta CDR3 regions. Using the HTBI primer set, a first-round RT-PCR was run on the TCR CDR3. MiXCR, applied by TCRdb to the multiplex PCR reads, yields one record per CDR3 protein. The sample holds around 480,000 distinct CDR3 sequences, approximately 14% seen once. The sequenced sample was blood. The receptor source for this set is a woman aged 18-29 years with Graves' hyperthyroidism.

The J gene is TRBJ1-3, the V gene TRBV29-1; D is possibly TRBD1 (5 bases). The germline CDR1 and CDR2 sequences are SQVTM and ANQGSEA. The CDR3 runs 11 residues. Trimming cost V 4 bases and J 7 bases, with 8 bases left between them. The CDR3 sequence: CSVARANTIYF. The CDR3 region has the DNA TGCAGCGTTGCCAGGGCCAACACCATATATTTT.

The gene calls are TRBV11-3 and TRBJ1-1; D uncertain. The CDR3 extends over 17 amino acids. CDR1 and CDR2 (germline): SGHNT, YENEEA. V lost 7 bases to trimming and J lost 4 bases, with 25 bases between them. CDR3 residues: CASTPRGVAPVGTEAFF. The CDR3 DNA sequence: TGTGCCAGCACCCCCCGGGGAGTAGCCCCGGTGGGCACTGAAGCTTTCTTT.

This clonotype was recorded at least ten times. The chain carries TRBV19 and TRBJ2-2; D is unresolved. The V gene lost 10 bases and the J gene lost 0 bases, with 12 bases spanning the gap. The CDR3 is 14 amino acids. Germline-derived CDR1 and CDR2 are LNHDA and SQIVND (reference sequence). The DNA for the CDR3 is TGTGCCACTCGGGTTACTTCGAACACCGGGGAGCTGTTTTTT. Its translation is CATRVTSNTGELFF.

The table lists this clonotype with many counts. J is TRBJ1-2 and V is TRBV10-3; D is unresolved. This CDR3 contains 15 residues. V dropped 0 bases and J dropped 5 bases, with 13 bases sitting between them. Germline CDR1 is ENHRY and CDR2 is SYGVKD. The CDR3 DNA reads TGTGCCATCAGTGAGTCAAAACTTTCAGATTATGGCTACACCTTC. Its translation: CAISESKLSDYGYTF.

This clonotype came up many times. The J gene is TRBJ1-3, the V gene TRBV2, with D unresolved. V gave up 2 bases and J gave up 0 bases, with 11 bases separating them. The CDR3 spans 16 residues. Germline V gene lookup returns CDR1 SNHLY and CDR2 FYNNEI. CDR3 protein: CASSELRTYSGNTIYF. The DNA of the CDR3 is TGTGCCAGCAGTGAACTCCGGACCTACTCTGGAAACACCATATATTTT.

V is TRBV20-1 and J is TRBJ2-7, with 7 bases aligning to TRBD2. This CDR3 has 14 amino acids. Per the germline V gene, CDR1 is DFQATT and CDR2 is SNEGSKA (reference sequence). The CDR3 DNA is TGCAGCGCTCACGTCGGCGGGAGCTCCTACGAGCAGTACTTC. Its protein product is CSAHVGGSSYEQYF.

This clonotype has a count of ten or more. V is TRBV6-1 and J is TRBJ2-2; 11 bases are shared with TRBD2. Germline CDR1 is MNHNS and CDR2 is SASEGT. J was trimmed by 5 bases and V by 7 bases; bases with no gene match: 3. The CDR3 totals 14 residues. Here the CDR3 reads CASKGLAETGELFF. CDR3 nucleotide sequence: TGTGCCAGCAAGGGACTAGCGGAAACCGGGGAGCTGTTTTTT.

This clonotype was seen more than once but under ten times. V usage is TRBV7-9 and J usage is TRBJ1-2, with D unresolved. The germline V gene has CDR1 SEHNR and CDR2 FQNEAQ (reference sequence). Trimming took off 4 bases at V and 5 bases at J, with 14 bases between the two ends. CDR3 length equals 14 residues. The CDR3 loop is CASSSEGRAYGYTF. CDR3 sequence (DNA): TGTGCCAGCAGCTCCGAGGGCAGAGCATATGGCTACACCTTC.

This clonotype was counted ten times or more. The rearrangement links TRBV2 to TRBJ1-2; D is unclear. V shed 8 bases and J shed 2 bases, with 18 bases lying between them. The CDR3 runs to 15 residues. Germline assignment: CDR1 SNHLY and CDR2 FYNNEI. The CDR3 region has the DNA TGTGCCAGCGTGGATCCGAATCCCACAAACTATGGCTACACCTTC. This translates into CASVDPNPTNYGYTF.

This clonotype showed up just a few times. V usage is TRBV6-5 and J usage is TRBJ2-7, with D unclear. This CDR3 has 16 amino acids. Looked up from germline, CDR1 is MNHEY and CDR2 is SVGAGI. V lost 0 bases to trimming and J lost 5 bases, with 17 bases between them. The CDR3 protein is CASSYSGENRSHEQYV. CDR3 coding DNA: TGTGCCAGCAGTTACTCGGGCGAGAATCGGTCTCACGAGCAGTACGTC.

The gene calls are TRBV20-1 and TRBJ2-7; 9 bases match TRBD2. The CDR3 runs 16 residues. With V trimmed by 4 bases and J by 4 bases, 14 bases remained unmatched. Germline assignment: CDR1 DFQATT and CDR2 SNEGSKA (reference sequence). The CDR3 DNA reads TGCAGTGCTATGACATCCGGGACTAGCCTTCCGTACGAGCAGTACTTC. Translation gives CSAMTSGTSLPYEQYF.

This clonotype occurred many times. This chain links TRBV28 with TRBJ1-1; maybe TRBD1 (6 bases). There are 15 residues in the CDR3. CDR1 is MDHEN and CDR2 is SYDVKM in the germline V gene. V gave up 3 bases and J gave up 6 bases, with 17 bases separating them. The CDR3 here is CASSLGGGAGSEAFF. CDR3 coding DNA: TGTGCCAGCAGTTTGGGTGGGGGGGCAGGATCTGAAGCTTTCTTT.

V usage is TRBV2 and J usage is TRBJ2-1, with TRBD2 identical over 11 bases. Germline V lookup: CDR1 SNHLY, CDR2 FYNNEI. CDR3 length: 15 residues. The trim removed 6 bases at V and 8 bases at J, leaving 9 bases unmatched. The CDR3 nucleotides are TGTGCCAGCAGGCCAATAGCGGGAGGGCGAGATGAGCAGTTCTTC. Protein sequence: CASRPIAGGRDEQFF.

This clonotype was counted at least ten times. This chain links TRBV6-1 with TRBJ2-1; possibly TRBD1 for D (8 bases). CDR3 size: 17 residues. V lost 2 bases and J 5 bases, leaving 19 bases between the germline ends. Germline CDR1 MNHNS, CDR2 SASEGT. Here the CDR3 reads CASSELLQGGGHNEQFF. The CDR3 DNA reads as TGTGCCAGCAGTGAATTATTACAGGGGGGGGGTCACAATGAGCAGTTCTTC.

This clonotype showed up many times. In DNA, the CDR3 is TGTGCCAGCAGCTATAGCGGGAGGGGGAATACGCAGTATTTT. Amino acids: CASSYSGRGNTQYF. The J gene is TRBJ2-3, the V gene TRBV11-1, with TRBD2 matching 11 bases. Unmatched junction bases numbered 4, after V lost 4 bases and J lost 7 bases. This CDR3 contains 14 residues. Germline V lookup: CDR1 SGHAT, CDR2 FQDESV (reference sequence).

This clonotype has more than one count but fewer than ten. Germline is not matched at one junction end, which may reflect a read error. The rearrangement uses TRBV2 and TRBJ1-2, with unresolved D. The CDR3 sequence is 15 residues long. CDR1 is SNHLY and CDR2 is FYNNEI in the germline V gene. CDR3 loop: CAGSELSTANYGYTF. CDR3 nucleotides: TGTGCCGGCAGTGAACTCTCAACGGCTAACTATGGCTACACCTTC.

This chain joins TRBV29-1 and TRBJ2-5; D is perhaps TRBD1 (6 bases). Germline CDR1 reads SQVTM; CDR2 reads ANQGSEA. Trimming took 6 bases from V and 5 from J, leaving 19 bases between them. The CDR3 length is 14 residues. The CDR3 protein is CSVGLGAVGETQYF. In DNA, the CDR3 is TGCAGCGTCGGGTTGGGGGCTGTGGGGGAGACCCAGTACTTC.

This clonotype was recorded many times. The chain uses TRBV11-2 and TRBJ2-5; D perhaps matches TRBD2 (5 bases). Germline CDR1 SGHAT, CDR2 FQNNGV. The CDR3 loop spans 16 amino acids. Trimming stripped 5 bases from V and 5 bases from J, with 21 bases between. CDR3 DNA sequence: TGTGCCAGCAGCGACCCCCCTCCTTGGTTAGCGGAGACCCAGTACTTC. Protein: CASSDPPPWLAETQYF.

This clonotype has ten or more counts. The V gene is TRBV28, the J gene TRBJ1-4, with a weak D call TRBD1 (6 bases). CDR3 length: 15 amino acids. Trimming left V 5 bases short and J 11 bases short, with 21 bases between. Germline CDR1 is MDHEN and CDR2 is SYDVKM. CDR3 residues: CASSTRGPGGGKLFF. The CDR3, as DNA: TGTGCCAGCAGTACCCGGGGGCCAGGTGGGGGGAAACTGTTTTTT.

The rearrangement links TRBV7-9 to TRBJ1-3; D is uncertain. CDR1 SEHNR and CDR2 FQNEAQ come from the germline V gene (reference sequence). The CDR3 extends over 16 amino acids. Trimming left V 1 base short and J 0 bases short, with 10 bases between. The CDR3 sequence is CASSLDDTNSGNTIYF. DNA for the CDR3: TGTGCCAGCAGCTTAGACGACACGAACTCTGGAAACACCATATATTTT.

This clonotype has just a few counts. This rearrangement joins TRBV6-2 or TRBV6-3 to TRBJ1-2; TRBD1 might be the D (5 bases). The CDR3 loop spans 14 amino acids. Germline V gives CDR1 MNHEY, CDR2 SVGEGT. V was trimmed by 2 bases and J by 4 bases, leaving 11 bases between them. Here the CDR3 DNA reads TGTGCCAGCAGTTACGGGGGACCGATCTATGGCTACACCTTC. This translates into CASSYGGPIYGYTF.

This clonotype was seen many times. This chain connects TRBV30 to TRBJ2-1; D gene ambiguous. Trimming took off 5 bases at V and 8 bases at J, with 10 bases between the two ends. Per the germline V gene, CDR1 is GTSNPN and CDR2 is SVGIG (reference sequence). The CDR3 is made up of 11 amino acids. The CDR3 DNA follows: TGTGCCTGGGCCGTTTGGTATGAGCAGTTCTTC. As protein: CAWAVWYEQFF.

Note on this clonotype: One end of the junction does not line up with germline, which may come from a read error. This sequence joins TRBV24-1 and TRBJ1-2; 7 bases align to TRBD1. CDR1 is KGHDR and CDR2 is SFDVKD in the germline V gene. The CDR3 totals 11 residues. CDR3 sequence reads: CATHVVGGGPF. The CDR3, as DNA: TGTGCCACTCATGTCGTAGGGGGCGGCCCCTTC.

In its sample, this clonotype was seen many times. V is TRBV12-3 or TRBV12-4 and J is TRBJ2-5; 7 bases match TRBD2. The CDR3 covers 16 residues. V lost 6 bases to trimming and J lost 2 bases; unmatched junction nucleotides: 12. CDR3 in DNA: TGTGCCAGCAGCCCCATCACGATGGGAGGGCAAGAGACCCAGTACTTC. Protein sequence: CASSPITMGGQETQYF.

The chain combines TRBV6-9 with TRBJ2-7; weak D call: TRBD2 (5 bases). V lost 3 bases and J lost 6, with 9 bases in between. This CDR3 has 12 residues. Germline loops: CDR1 MNHGY, CDR2 SVAAGI. DNA of the CDR3: TGTGCCAGCAGTTACCAACTAGGCGAGCAGTACGTC. It encodes CASSYQLGEQYV.

This clonotype was detected a few times. The chain is built from TRBV6-2 or TRBV6-3 and TRBJ2-5; 9 bases map to TRBD2. CDR3 size: 17 residues. Germline values: CDR1 MNHEY, CDR2 SVGEGT. V lost 4 bases and J lost 4; bases outside the gene matches: 13. CDR3 nucleotides: TGTGCCAGCAGTTTGATTGGCCAGCGGGAGGTCTTAGAGACCCAGTACTTC. It specifies CASSLIGQREVLETQYF.

This clonotype was recorded at least ten times. This rearrangement joins TRBV7-2 to TRBJ2-5, with 10 bases that match TRBD2. Germline values: CDR1 SGHTA, CDR2 FQGNSA. The CDR3 loop spans 16 amino acids. Trimming removed 5 bases from V and 1 base from J; junction bases left unmatched: 7. CDR3: CASSPRGLAPQETQYF. The CDR3 coding sequence is TGTGCCAGCAGCCCCAGGGGACTAGCGCCCCAAGAGACCCAGTACTTC.